The 18 T cell receptor beta chains reported below all come from one sample, sequenced in a study of blood T cell repertoires in COVID-19 (dated by TCRdb to about 2020). Library preparation was by the immunoSEQ multiplex PCR assay. In TCRdb, the immuneACCESS table is reduced to in-frame sequences with V and J assigned. These tables do not hold every clone; where another copy was compared, an unresolved V gene accounts for under half, and the others remain unexplained. This sample gives under 350,000 clones in total; 89% of them show up just once. The ten largest clonotypes hold 2% to 2.5% of the sample. The sequenced material came from peripheral blood. The receptor source for this set is a man aged 50 to 60 with acute or convalescent COVID-19.

The genes are TRBV6-1 and TRBJ1-2; D is uncertain. This CDR3 comprises 17 residues. The V end lost 0 bases, the J end lost 4 bases, and 18 bases lay between the germline ends. Germline values: CDR1 MNHNS, CDR2 SASEGT. DNA of the CDR3: TGTGCCAGCAGTGAAGCGGGAGTGTACCCATCTATCTATGGCTACACCTTC. Translating gives CASSEAGVYPSIYGYTF.

The chain uses TRBV6-5 and TRBJ1-1; D is uncertain. The germline V and J ends were trimmed by 8 bases and 5 bases, with 15 bases remaining between them. Looked up from germline, CDR1 is MNHEY and CDR2 is SVGAGI. The CDR3 covers 13 residues. CDR3 bases: TGTGCCAGCGCTAATCTGGGCGGGACTGAAGCTTTCTTT. Residues: CASANLGGTEAFF.

This chain connects TRBV29-1 to TRBJ2-7; TRBD2 aligns across 8 bases. This CDR3 region has 12 residues. The ends lost 3 bases at V and 5 bases at J; junction bases unmatched: 3. Germline loops: CDR1 SQVTM, CDR2 ANQGSEA. CDR3 DNA: TGCAGCGTTGATGAAGCGGGGGACGAGCAGTACTTC. This sequence encodes CSVDEAGDEQYF.

The V call is TRBV29-1, the J call TRBJ1-2, with a tentative D call TRBD1 (5 bases). Trimming took 4 bases from V and 3 from J, leaving 9 bases between them. Germline CDR1 reads SQVTM; CDR2 reads ANQGSEA. The CDR3 spans 12 residues. CDR3 DNA: TGCAGCGTTGCCGACAGTTACTATGGCTACACCTTC. Translating it yields CSVADSYYGYTF.

The chain links TRBV6-6 to TRBJ1-6; perhaps TRBD1 as D (6 bases). Trimming cost V 5 bases and J 0 bases, with 11 bases left between them. Looked up from germline, CDR1 is MNHNY and CDR2 is SVGAGI (reference sequence). The CDR3 runs to 16 residues. CDR3 loop: CASSTDRSSYNSPLHF. The CDR3, as DNA: TGTGCCAGCAGTACCGACAGGAGCTCCTATAATTCACCCCTCCACTTT.

The chain has TRBV6-6 and TRBJ1-5; D perhaps matches TRBD1 (5 bases). Deletions cut 2 bases from V and 7 bases from J, with 15 bases between. Germline values: CDR1 MNHNY, CDR2 SVGAGI (reference sequence). This CDR3 has 15 residues. CDR3 nucleotide sequence: TGTGCCAGCAGTTACCCTCCTGGGGAGGGGCAGCCCCAGCATTTT. Translated, it gives CASSYPPGEGQPQHF.

This chain uses TRBV9 with TRBJ2-2, with a weak D call TRBD1 (6 bases). CDR1 is SGDLS and CDR2 is YYNGEE in the germline V gene. V lost 4 bases and J lost 3, with 13 bases in between. The CDR3 is 15 amino acids. The CDR3 DNA reads as TGTGCCAGCAGCCACAGGGTCTGGGACACCGGGGAGCTGTTTTTT. Protein sequence: CASSHRVWDTGELFF.

This clone is a singleton in its sample. This chain uses TRBV5-6 with TRBJ2-7; D not certain. The germline CDR1 and CDR2 sequences are SGHDT and YYEEEE. There are 14 residues in the CDR3. V was trimmed by 1 base and J by 3 bases, leaving 11 bases between them. DNA for the CDR3: TGTGCCAGCAGCTTGAATAGACGCGGCTACGAGCAGTACTTC. It translates to CASSLNRRGYEQYF.

The rearrangement joins TRBV14 to TRBJ2-7, with 7 positions matching TRBD2. Germline CDR1 and CDR2: SGHDN and FVKESK. J lost 7 bases, V lost 4 bases, and 7 bases had no gene match. The CDR3 consists of 13 residues. In nucleotides, the CDR3 is TGTGCCAGCAGCCCCCAGGGAGGGAGGGAGCAGTACTTC. It codes for CASSPQGGREQYF.

This clone appeared once. The V gene is TRBV27, the J gene TRBJ1-6; 7 nucleotides agree with TRBD1. J was trimmed by 9 bases and V by 8 bases; bases with no gene match: 13. The CDR3 sequence is 15 residues long. From germline, CDR1 is MNHEY and CDR2 SMNVEV (reference sequence). The CDR3 loop is CASRPDRVEGSPLHF. The DNA for the CDR3 is TGTGCCAGCCGCCCCGACAGGGTTGAGGGTTCACCCCTCCACTTT.

The gene calls are TRBV15 and TRBJ2-7; a possible D gene is TRBD1 (5 bases). The CDR3 spans 16 residues. Trimming cost V 5 bases and J 2 bases, with 19 bases left between them. CDR1 LNHNV and CDR2 YYDKDF come from the germline V gene (reference sequence). CDR3 sequence (DNA): TGTGCCACCAGCTCTCGCTCCAGGGATTGGACCTACGAGCAGTACTTC. It encodes CATSSRSRDWTYEQYF.

V and J are TRBV19 and TRBJ2-7; tentative D call: TRBD1 (6 bases). Germline V lookup: CDR1 LNHDA, CDR2 SQIVND (reference sequence). Trimming removed 7 bases at V and 5 bases at J, with 18 bases between. The length of the CDR3 is 14 residues. The CDR3 protein is CASKARGYEDEQYF. The CDR3 bases are TGTGCCAGTAAGGCAAGGGGGTATGAGGACGAGCAGTACTTC.

Regarding this clone: It is unclear where the CDR3 begins or ends on the DNA, so no DNA is shown, and the CDR3 is as TCRdb lists it. This sequence joins TRBV29-1 and TRBJ1-4. The CDR3 sequence runs 12 residues, both termini included. Germline loops: CDR1 SQVTM, CDR2 ANQGSEA. The CDR3 spells CLAFGPGEKLFF.

The chain recombines TRBV12-5 with TRBJ1-5; the D is unclear. The V end was cut by 3 bases, the J end by 4 bases, with 19 bases between. From germline, CDR1 is LGHNT and CDR2 FRNRAP. The CDR3 is 17 residues long. CDR3 region: CASGFDQRIEPNQPQHF. CDR3 sequence (DNA): TGTGCTAGTGGTTTTGACCAGAGGATAGAACCTAATCAGCCCCAGCATTTT.

This sequence joins TRBV6-5 and TRBJ2-2, with D unresolved. Looked up from germline, CDR1 is MNHEY and CDR2 is SVGAGI. The CDR3 length is 14 residues. The V and J ends lost 7 bases and 3 bases respectively, with 12 bases between them. The CDR3 sequence is CASIPVTYTGELFF. In DNA form, the CDR3 reads TGTGCCAGCATTCCAGTCACCTACACCGGGGAGCTGTTTTTT.

The gene calls are TRBV2 and TRBJ1-6, with 7 nucleotides matching TRBD1. The CDR3 has 14 amino acids. Germline V gives CDR1 SNHLY, CDR2 FYNNEI. With 4 bases clipped from V and 7 bases from J, the junction kept 4 bases outside the gene matches. CDR3 region: CASSVQGKNSPLHF. In nucleotides, the CDR3 is TGTGCCAGCAGTGTACAGGGGAAGAATTCACCCCTCCACTTT. Looking up the rest from reference TRBV2 and TRBJ1-6 gives the full variable domain: EPEVTQTPSHQVTQMGQEVILRCVPISNHLYFYWYRQILGQKVEFLVSFYNNEISEKSEIFDDQFSVERPDGSNFTLKIRSTKLEDSAMYFCASSVQGKNSPLHFGNGTRLTVT.

The chain joins TRBV5-1 to TRBJ2-3; 7 bases are a match to TRBD1. The CDR3 is 15 amino acids. Germline-derived CDR1 and CDR2 are SGHRS and YFSETQ. The V gene end was trimmed by 3 bases and the J gene end by 3 bases; junction bases not matched to a gene: 7. CDR3 protein: CASSSGQPTTDTQYF. The DNA of the CDR3 is TGCGCCAGCAGCTCGGGACAGCCTACTACAGATACGCAGTATTTT.

V usage is TRBV10-1 and J usage is TRBJ2-3, with D perhaps matching TRBD2 (7 bases). V lost 0 bases to trimming and J lost 4 bases, with 14 bases between them. The CDR3 length is 16 residues. Germline loops: CDR1 WNHNN, CDR2 SYGVQD (reference sequence). This CDR3 reads CASSESTRGGPDTQYF. The CDR3 DNA reads TGCGCCAGCAGTGAGTCGACTCGCGGGGGCCCAGATACGCAGTATTTT.